The entry below describes one T cell receptor (beta chain). This record belongs to a study of shared clonotypes between healthy human individuals. In the original processing: With immunoSEQ giving junction-only sequences and no quality scores, filtering differed. Method: immunoSEQ multiplex PCR; TCRdb's copy keeps in-frame clones and lacks some. The DNA gave D and trimming, while V, J and clone size come from that table. The sample lists 2 million to 2.5 million clones, 85% to 95% occurring once. Splitting the CD4+ cells yielded a CD45RA+ naive subset and a CD45RA-negative memory subset. This CDR3 is built from 14 residues. CDR1 is MGHDK, CDR2 SYGVNS, per germline. Trimming shortened V by 4 bases and J by 8 bases, and 12 bases separated the two germline ends.

The receptor was derived from a man in his late teens or twenties in good health. Some clones in this sample may be carry-over from other donors' samples. The rearrangement links TRBV25-1 to TRBJ1-6, with D hard to call. Sequenced input: naive CD4+ T cells from PBMCs. Subset given: CD45RA+ positively selected. The CDR3 region has the DNA TGTGCCAGCAGTGCTCTGGCAGGAGATTCACCCCTCCACTTT. Its protein product is CASSALAGDSPLHF.